This T cell receptor (beta chain) is from a study of cytomegalovirus exposure and HLA in healthy donors. CDR1 WSHSY and CDR2 SAAADI come from the germline V gene. This CDR3 has 14 amino acids. J lost 0 bases, V lost 4 bases, and 1 base had no gene match. As regards this clone: Its matching antigen is unknown.

Sequencing used immunoSEQ multiplex PCR; TCRdb keeps in-frame clones, though not all of them. The sample includes 150,000 to 180,000 clones, less than 90% of them seen just once. General study findings and limits: Overall, around 150 TCR beta chains were annotated as cytomegalovirus-associated.

The sequenced sample consisted of PBMCs. The sequence was obtained from a man between 18 and 29 years old in good health and CMV-seropositive. J is TRBJ2-3 and V is TRBV10-2, with 7 bases that match TRBD1. CDR3 coding DNA: TGCGCCAGCAGTGGACAGGGTAGCACAGATACGCAGTATTTT. Translating gives CASSGQGSTDTQYF.